This T cell receptor (beta chain) was documented in a study of vaccination and CD4 T cells after COVID-19. Turning to the study itself: The convalescents were made up of six males and four females, two of whom were Hispanic. SARS-CoV-2, HCoV-NL63, HCoV-OC43 and HCoV-229E supplied the overlapping spike peptides used to stimulate cells. The authors gave control cultures a CEFX pool, an HIV-1 Nef pool, or no peptide.

Germline CDR1 and CDR2: SGHAT and FQNNGV. The CDR3 runs 13 residues. Trimming left V 5 bases short and J 6 bases short, with 14 bases between. The treatment is: roughly 11-day PBMC culture with coronavirus spike peptide pools or control peptides (ViraFEST assay). Overall study findings and caveats: Rising from around 20 to 38, the median of SARS-CoV-2-reactive clonotypes did not change significantly.

Cultured CD4+ T cell DNA was sequenced using the Oncomine TCR Beta short-read assay. Each CDR3 protein gets one entry after TCRdb re-called the PCR reads with MiXCR. The table includes 3,500 to 4,500 distinct CDR3 sequences, approximately 15% detected once. Concerning this clonotype: Its target is not known.

The sequence was collected from a human donor who had recovered from COVID-19. The chain carries TRBV11-2 and TRBJ2-7, with D possibly being TRBD2 (6 bases). The sequenced material came from CD4+ T cells from blood, cultured in vitro. CDR3 region: CASSRERGSEQYF. Here the CDR3 DNA reads TGTGCCAGCAGCCGCGAACGGGGGAGCGAGCAGTACTTC.